This T cell receptor (beta chain) was sequenced in a study of cytomegalovirus exposure and HLA in healthy donors. Study in general: When 398 donors were genotyped, 80% to 90% of them were found to fall in the Caucasian-associated ancestry cluster. General study points: Later on, analysis showed that most CMV-associated TCR beta chains appeared to be HLA-restricted. It was likely that a cluster of highly shared sequence variants was a sequencing artifact. A list of 164 TCR beta chains associated with cytomegalovirus was given.

Primers included in the PCR were 60 Vbeta and 13 Jbeta primers. Only in-frame clones appear in the TCRdb table, and some are missing; sequencing was by immunoSEQ multiplex PCR. The ten top clones account for about 2.5%, within a sample of more than 110,000 clones. Concerning this clone: Its matching antigen is unknown.

Germline values: CDR1 MDHEN, CDR2 SYDVKM. The CDR3 has 15 amino acids. J was trimmed by 4 bases and V by 7 bases; bases with no gene match: 11. The rearrangement links TRBV28 to TRBJ2-5; 8 positions agree with TRBD2. The sequence was collected from a middle-aged man in good health and CMV-seronegative. The sequenced material came from PBMCs. The CDR3 is CASTSSGGAGETQYF. The DNA for the CDR3 is TGTGCCAGCACCTCATCCGGGGGGGCGGGAGAGACCCAGTACTTC.